The clone carrying this TCR beta chain was detected only once. This sample is part of a study of T cell responses to AZD1222 COVID-19 vaccine. The CDR3 consists of 19 residues. The ends were cut back, 0 bases at V and 2 bases at J, with 20 bases in the middle. The V gene's germline CDR1 is SEHNR and CDR2 FQNEAQ (reference sequence). Here immunoSEQ multiplex PCR was the method, and the copy in TCRdb shows in-frame clones only, minus some. This sample yields some 97,000 clones, of which 87% are seen a single time; more than 15% belongs to the top ten. The sequence came from an adult in good health. The chain recombines TRBV7-9 with TRBJ1-5; the D gene is possibly TRBD1 (6 bases). The specimen was peripheral blood, collected on day 0 of AZD1222 vaccination. The CDR3 DNA reads as TGTGCCAGCAGCTTAGCGGCCGATACAGGGCTGCCTGGCAATCAGCCCCAGCATTTT. Protein: CASSLAADTGLPGNQPQHF.